The subject of this entry is one T cell receptor beta chain. Original data processing: Reference gene primer amplification gave nucleated cell count estimates. TCRdb's copy holds only in-frame clones and misses some; the assay was immunoSEQ multiplex PCR. V, J and clone size were drawn from that table, and D and trimming were deduced from the DNA. The sample lists some 270,000 clones, approximately 85% seen once, with 4.3% in the top ten. The data derive from a study of blood T cell repertoires in COVID-19. At the level of the study: Sources were T cells, B-cell-depleted T cells, or PBMCs; the material itself was cDNA or gDNA.

Between the trimmed V and J ends, which lost 0 bases and 9 bases, there was a span of 18 bases. In germline, CDR1 is LGHNA, CDR2 YNFKEQ. CDR3 length: 16 amino acids. This TCR derives from a woman younger than 45 who had recovered from COVID-19. V is TRBV4-2 and J is TRBJ1-5, with D tentatively TRBD1 (5 bases). The sequenced sample consisted of PBMCs or T cells enriched from blood (not recorded which). The DNA for the CDR3 is TGTGCCAGCAGCCAAGATCTCGTAACAGGATGGAGGCCCCAGCATTTT. Protein product: CASSQDLVTGWRPQHF.